The TCR beta chain under discussion was sequenced for a study of control samples from healthy donors and cancer patients. The assay was immunoSEQ multiplex PCR, and TCRdb's table has in-frame clones only and misses some. The sample holds about 160,000 clones, roughly 90% seen once. The germline V gene has CDR1 SGHVS and CDR2 FNYEAQ. The CDR3 is 12 residues long. V lost 5 bases, J lost 12 bases, and 14 bases lay in between. Material: blood. This TCR was sampled from a young man in good health. The chain has TRBV7-6 and TRBJ2-1; D is possibly TRBD2 (5 bases). CDR3 sequence: CASSDRYEGQFF. The CDR3 nucleotides are TGTGCCAGCAGCGACCGTTATGAGGGGCAGTTCTTC.